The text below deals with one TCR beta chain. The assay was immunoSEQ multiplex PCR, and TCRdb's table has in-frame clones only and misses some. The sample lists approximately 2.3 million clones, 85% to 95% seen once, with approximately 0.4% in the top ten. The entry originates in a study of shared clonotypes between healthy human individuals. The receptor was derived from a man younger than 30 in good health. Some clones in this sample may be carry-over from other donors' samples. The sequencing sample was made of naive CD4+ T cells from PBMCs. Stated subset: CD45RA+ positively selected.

The CDR3 is CASSLAGGQPDEQYF. CDR3 nucleotide sequence: TGTGCCAGCAGCTTGGCCGGGGGACAGCCCGACGAGCAGTACTTC. The V and J genes are TRBV5-8 and TRBJ2-7; D may be TRBD1 (7 bases). The CDR3 loop spans 15 amino acids. The V end was cut by 0 bases, the J end by 5 bases, with 15 bases between. The germline gives CDR1 SGHTS, CDR2 YDEGEE.